This record looks at one TCR beta chain sequence and its context. This clonotype was seen at least ten times. Its antigen target is currently unknown. Base qualities are not at hand, and no much larger clone is one base apart. CDR3 length: 15 amino acids, cysteine to phenylalanine. Of the read, only the CDR3 DNA is kept; its 45 bases are in frame from base 1. The data derive from a study of T-cell reconstitution after alpha-beta-depleted transplantation in children (dated by TCRdb to 2015 to 2016). As for the study more broadly: T-cell immune reconstitution after TCRalphabeta/CD19-depleted allogeneic hematopoietic cell transplantation in children was quantitatively tracked in the study by means of TCR repertoire profiling.

The library was prepared using PCR. Data came from an Illumina HiSeq 2500. TCR libraries were prepared with molecular barcoding, using unique molecular identifiers to normalize TCRbeta repertoire quantification. TCRdb handled the public reads itself, with Q25 trimming in fastp and clone calling in MiXCR, and kept productive beta chains. Each entry merges the rows of one CDR3 protein and shows their most common DNA and genes. This sample lists fewer than 25,000 distinct CDR3 sequences; about a tenth were detected once. The ten largest clones capture roughly a quarter of the sample. The sequence links TRBV21-1 to TRBJ2-7; the table's TRBD1 call for D was not verified on the DNA. TRBV21-1 is designated a pseudogene. The source was PBMCs from the stem cell graft donor, collected from the stem cell graft. The TCR comes from a human donor who donated a stem cell graft to a child with chronic granulomatous disease. At the DNA level, the sequence is TGTGCCAGCAGCAAAAGGGACAGGGCTGGCTACGAGCAGTACTTC. The encoded protein is CASSKRDRAGYEQYF.